These 13 T cell receptor beta chains originate from one sample sequenced in a study of shared clonotypes between healthy human individuals. Generated by immunoSEQ multiplex PCR, the TCRdb table keeps only in-frame clones and is missing some. The repertoire holds about 700,000 clones, with 92% as singletons. CD45RO-negative, CCR7-positively selected cells formed the naive CD8 fraction, excluding terminally differentiated effector memory CD45RA+ cells. The sample consisted of naive CD8+ T cells sorted from blood. The receptors originated from a man aged 30 to 45 in good health.

The gene calls are TRBV2 and TRBJ2-1, with 9 bases identical to TRBD1. CDR1 SNHLY and CDR2 FYNNEI come from the germline V gene. J lost 1 base, V lost 6 bases, and 4 bases had no gene match. This CDR3 has 15 amino acids. The DNA for the CDR3 is TGTGCCAGCAGGAACGGACAGGGGTCCTACAATGAGCAGTTCTTC. It specifies CASRNGQGSYNEQFF.

The rearrangement joins TRBV7-9 to TRBJ2-1; TRBD1 might be the D (6 bases). The CDR3 contains 13 residues. V lost 4 bases to trimming and J lost 5 bases, with 9 bases between them. Per germline, CDR1 SEHNR and CDR2 FQNEAQ (reference sequence). The CDR3 loop reads CASSSDSNNEQFF. In nucleotides, the CDR3 is TGTGCCAGCAGCTCGGACAGCAACAATGAGCAGTTCTTC.

The CDR3 nucleotides read TGTGCCTGGAGCCCTCAAGGCACTGAAGCTTTCTTT. Residues: CAWSPQGTEAFF. J is TRBJ1-1 and V is TRBV30; D is ambiguous. V gave up 3 bases and J gave up 4 bases, with 9 bases separating them. CDR1 and CDR2 (germline): GTSNPN, SVGIG (reference sequence). The CDR3 consists of 12 residues.

This clone came up many times. The chain links TRBV7-8 to TRBJ1-4; TRBD1 matches at 9 bases. Trimming took 1 base from V and 6 from J; bases not matched to a gene: 9. This CDR3 region has 17 residues. Germline V gives CDR1 SGHVS, CDR2 FQNEAQ. CDR3 amino acids: CASSLGYRGREDEKLFF. The CDR3 DNA sequence: TGTGCCAGCAGCTTAGGGTACAGGGGGCGCGAGGATGAAAAACTGTTTTTT. The full variable domain, in which reference TRBV7-8 and TRBJ1-4 provide the parts outside the CDR3, is GAGVSQSPRYKVAKRGQDVALRCDPISGHVSLFWYQQALGQGPEFLTYFQNEAQLDKSGLPSDRFFAERPEGSVSTLKIQRTQQEDSAVYLCASSLGYRGREDEKLFFGSGTQLSVL.

The chain links TRBV30 to TRBJ2-7, with 7 bases aligning to TRBD1. CDR3 length: 16 residues. The V gene end was trimmed by 2 bases and the J gene end by 4 bases; junction bases not matched to a gene: 14. Germline CDR1 GTSNPN, CDR2 SVGIG (reference sequence). CDR3 DNA sequence: TGTGCCTGGAGTCCATGGGGCTCGACAGGGAGATACGAGCAGTACTTC. Amino acid sequence: CAWSPWGSTGRYEQYF.

The V gene is TRBV6-5, the J gene TRBJ2-2; D possibly corresponds to TRBD2 (6 bases). This CDR3 is 14 amino acids long. Trimming shortened V by 4 bases and J by 3 bases, and 9 bases separated the two germline ends. The germline CDR1 and CDR2 sequences are MNHEY and SVGAGI. CDR3 nucleotides: TGTGCCAGCAGTTCCGGGACTTACACCGGGGAGCTGTTTTTT. Translated: CASSSGTYTGELFF.

This chain links TRBV28 with TRBJ1-2; 7 bases are shared with TRBD1. V gave up 3 bases and J gave up 5 bases; unmatched junction bases: 6. The CDR3 has 14 residues. Germline CDR1 is MDHEN and CDR2 is SYDVKM. CDR3: CASSFYRGGYGYTF. In DNA form, the CDR3 reads TGTGCCAGCAGTTTTTACAGGGGAGGGTATGGCTACACCTTC.

This clone has a single count. The chain links TRBV2 to TRBJ2-1; perhaps TRBD1 as D (6 bases). CDR1 and CDR2 (germline): SNHLY, FYNNEI. Trimming took off 6 bases at V and 1 base at J, with 13 bases between the two ends. CDR3 size: 15 residues. The CDR3 region has the DNA TGTGCCAGCAGCTTACAGGGTTCATCCTACAATGAGCAGTTCTTC. The encoded protein is CASSLQGSSYNEQFF.

The rearrangement joins TRBV4-1 to TRBJ2-1; the D is unclear. The CDR3 covers 14 residues. In germline, CDR1 is MGHRA, CDR2 YSYEKL. Trimming cost V 1 base and J 8 bases, with 12 bases left between them. Here the CDR3 reads CASSQVTQWDEQFF. The CDR3 region has the DNA TGCGCCAGCAGCCAAGTTACACAGTGGGATGAGCAGTTCTTC.

CDR3 protein: CASSLGSGIYNEQFF. The DNA for the CDR3 is TGTGCCAGCAGCTTAGGTAGCGGGATCTACAATGAGCAGTTCTTC. The V and J genes are TRBV11-2 and TRBJ2-1, with TRBD2 identical over 8 bases. Per germline, CDR1 SGHAT and CDR2 FQNNGV. The V segment lost 1 base and the J segment 3 bases; nucleotides outside the gene matches: 2. This CDR3 is 15 amino acids long.

The chain couples TRBV6-4 to TRBJ2-1; D possibly uses TRBD1 or TRBD2 (5 bases each). CDR1 MRHNA and CDR2 SNTAGT come from the germline V gene. The CDR3 is 15 amino acids. With 7 bases removed from V and 3 bases from J, the gap between germline ends came to 16 bases. The CDR3 DNA reads TGTGCCAGCAATCAAAGAGGGGATGGCTACAATGAGCAGTTCTTC. Its translation is CASNQRGDGYNEQFF.

The CDR3 DNA reads as TGTGCCAGCAGCTTGGCACAGTCCCACGAGCAGTACTTC. It codes for CASSLAQSHEQYF. The genes are TRBV5-5 and TRBJ2-7, with D unresolved. Looked up from germline, CDR1 is SGHKS and CDR2 is YYEKEE (reference sequence). This CDR3 contains 13 residues. V gave up 0 bases and J gave up 5 bases, with 9 bases separating them.

The chain combines TRBV9 with TRBJ2-7; maybe TRBD2 (5 bases). CDR1 is SGDLS, CDR2 YYNGEE, per germline. There are 15 residues in the CDR3. V lost 4 bases and J 1 base, leaving 15 bases between the germline ends. CDR3 bases: TGTGCCAGCAGCTCTGGAATCTCGGGGTCCTACGAGCAGTACTTC. Translating gives CASSSGISGSYEQYF.